The source of this T cell receptor (beta chain) is a study of shared T cell receptors in the human thymus (dated by TCRdb to about 2021). A note on the overall study: The study investigated the way shared, self-reactive T-cell receptor alpha chains are produced in the human thymus.

The CDR3 goes from the cysteine to the phenylalanine over 13 residues. Just the 39-base CDR3 DNA is kept, in frame starting at base 1. The CDR1 and CDR2 encoded by the germline V gene are SGDLS and YYNGEE. The receptor library was made with the immunoSEQ multiplex PCR assay. Imported from immuneACCESS, the table was reduced by TCRdb to in-frame sequences with V and J called. These copies leave out some clones; in studies compared against another copy, an unresolved V gene accounts for under half, and the cause of the remainder is not known. In all, the sample holds hundreds of thousands of clones, and about four fifths of those were seen once. 0.01% to 0.015% of the sample lies in the top ten. For this clone: Its recognized antigen is unknown. A read error may produce the germline difference seen at one junction end.

This sample also appeared in a second study, on human thymus T cells. The second study also describes: Immunologically healthy infants undergoing open corrective cardiac surgery for congenital heart defects in Finland were used as donors. The thymus tissue came from surgical resects taken out during corrective cardiac surgery. Biased V and J gene segment usage appeared to be present in both thymic and peripheral blood repertoires. The related research found that thymic TCR repertoires overlapped highly between unrelated individuals. TCR alpha and beta repertoires from roughly 8 infant thymus samples and a few related peripheral blood samples were characterized in the study. The infant donors were about 7 to 250 days old, and the cohort included a handful of males and a couple of females. After being mechanically released from the tissue, thymocytes were kept at -70 degrees C in pellets of about 8.5-34 million cells. Genomic DNA was extracted from frozen cell pellets with a QIAsymphony instrument. Using the immunoSEQ multiplex PCR assay, the TCRB and TCRAD loci were amplified from a standardized quantity of quality-controlled genomic DNA. The amplicons covered the V(D)J region and were long enough to include the CDR3 and to identify the V and J genes. The commercial immunoSEQ service was used to sequence amplicons on an Illumina platform. Corrections for primer bias and sequencing errors followed previously described methods, while TCRAD and TCRB definitions were based on the IMGT database. The repertoires were analysed using immunoSEQ Analyzer 3.0 and VDJTools for basic statistics, V/J segment usage, diversity estimates, rarefaction and pairwise overlap. Chao1, ChaoE, Efron-Thisted, Shannon and inverse Simpson indices were used to estimate diversity, which was also estimated on datasets down-sampled to the smallest sample. Repertoire overlap was determined by strict matching of CDR3 nucleotide sequence, V gene and J gene, and Jaccard-based multidimensional scaling clustering was applied. On average, thymus samples gave 650,000 to 1,000,000 unique TCRB clonotypes, whereas blood samples gave some 84,000.

The rearrangement joined TRBV9 to TRBJ2-3; 9 central bases correspond to TRBD2. This TCR was recovered from a boy less than two years old with a congenital heart defect. Donor details come from another sample of the same person, matched by shared clones. What was sequenced was thymocytes. In nucleotide form, the sequence is TGTGCCAGCAGCGTAGGAAGGGCGGGAGGGCCGAATTTT. Its translation reads: CASSVGRAGGPNF.